This TCR beta chain comes out of a study of vaccination and CD4 T cells after COVID-19. As concerns this clonotype: Its target is not known.

The V gene's germline CDR1 is LNHDA and CDR2 SQIVND (reference sequence). The CDR3 is made up of 16 amino acids. V shed 5 bases, J shed 7 bases, and the junction held 11 bases outside the gene matches. The treatment: roughly ten-day PBMC culture with coronavirus spike peptide pools or control peptides (ViraFEST assay). The Oncomine TCR Beta short-read assay was applied to DNA of cultured CD4+ T cells. MiXCR, applied by TCRdb to the PCR reads, yields one record per CDR3 protein. The sample yields roughly 5,400 distinct CDR3 sequences, about 47% seen once. Sequenced input: CD4+ T cells from blood, cultured in vitro. The genes are TRBV19 and TRBJ1-5; 10 nucleotides match TRBD1. The source is a human donor who had recovered from COVID-19. This CDR3 is CASSFRQGALRQPQHF. CDR3 bases: TGTGCCAGTAGTTTTAGACAGGGGGCCCTTCGCCAGCCCCAGCATTTT.